This T cell receptor (beta chain) was captured by sequencing in a study of human T cells and chemical hapten exposure. About the study: Per-sample variation in TCR yield stemmed mainly from small pooled library volume differences.

For the library, individual cDNA molecules each received unique molecular identifiers. Each CDR3 protein gets one entry after TCRdb re-called the reads with MiXCR. The top ten hold just over 1.4% of the sample, which has about 120,000 distinct CDR3 sequences, around 8.5% seen once. As regards this clonotype: Its target is unknown.

The authors extracted total RNA from unfractionated whole blood. The V gene's germline CDR1 is MNHEY and CDR2 SVGEGT. The J segment lost 7 bases and the V segment lost 6 bases, leaving 8 bases of the junction unmatched. The CDR3 contains 16 residues. The study's findings and limits: After DPC sensitization, TCRs above 1 in 1000 frequency showed no change.

J is TRBJ2-1 and V is TRBV6-2 or TRBV6-3; 14 bases match TRBD2. Sequencing was carried out using whole blood. This receptor was taken from a human donor in good health. Some clones in this sample may be carry-over from other donors' samples. CDR3 sequence: CASSSGTSGRRNEQFF. The CDR3 coding sequence is TGTGCCAGCAGCTCAGGGACTAGCGGGAGACGAAATGAGCAGTTCTTC.